Listed below are T cell receptor beta chains from one sample, sequenced in a study of T cell repertoires in cytomegalovirus infection. Which antigens these TCRs recognize remains unknown. Each CDR3 protein gets one entry after TCRdb re-called the reads with MiXCR. The sample contains 750,000 to 900,000 distinct CDR3 sequences, almost 30% of which appear only once. The specimen was cultured CD8+ T cells from PBMCs, collected from culture after CMV antigen stimulation. These receptors originate from a human donor in good health (CMV status not recorded). Some clones in this sample may be carry-over from other donors' samples. The CDR3 runs from the conserved cysteine through the conserved F or W. D genes are given only for firm matches. Where a row states a size, it is once, few, many or the class of an expanded clone; other rows omit it.

D: .
V: TRBV11-2
size: .
CDR3: CASSLRREHDGTDTQYF

D: .
V: TRBV4-3
size: .
CDR3: CASGQGQGRQPQHF

D: .
V: TRBV6-6
size: .
CDR3: CASIDGGSEAFF

D: TRBD2
V: TRBV7-9
size: .
CDR3: CASSPTPGEAGGANTQYF

D: .
V: TRBV14
size: .
CDR3: CASSRWDMNTEAFF

D: .
V: TRBV25-1
size: few
CDR3: CASSEFLGRTEAFF

D: .
V: TRBV7-3
size: .
CDR3: CASSLGVGDTEAFF

D: .
V: TRBV27
size: .
CDR3: CASSTRDNQPQHF

D: .
V: TRBV2
size: .
CDR3: CASSEGDNYGYTF

D: TRBD1
V: TRBV5-5
size: .
CDR3: CASRTGTGILYGGYTF

D: .
V: TRBV6-4
size: once
CDR3: CASNPFFLGMRYYYGYTF

D: .
V: TRBV6-5
size: .
CDR3: CASSYFTRGANVLTF

D: TRBD1
V: TRBV5-1
size: .
CDR3: CASSFVDRGNYEQYF

D: .
V: TRBV27
size: .
CDR3: CASGRVTQPQHF

D: .
V: TRBV12-5
size: .
CDR3: CASGLKAGGGIGELFF

D: .
V: TRBV4-3
size: .
CDR3: CASSQDWVLPARETQYF

D: .
V: TRBV7-2
size: many
CDR3: CASSLNWVNTEAFF

D: .
V: TRBV7-8
size: many
CDR3: CASSLLLRGNEQFF

D: .
V: TRBV6-5
size: many
CDR3: CASSYRRGQWDFLDYGYTF

D: .
V: TRBV14
size: few
CDR3: CASSQEGASTEAFF

D: TRBD2
V: TRBV7-6
size: many
CDR3: CASSSKTSGGALTGELFF

D: .
V: TRBV6-2/TRBV6-3
size: .
CDR3: CASSYGITVATQYF

D: TRBD1
V: TRBV7-9
size: .
CDR3: CASSEPGQGNNQPQHF

D: .
V: TRBV5-1
size: few
CDR3: CASSGWGGMNTEAFF

D: .
V: TRBV27
size: .
CDR3: CASSFIFRADVLTF

D: TRBD2
V: TRBV7-3
size: .
CDR3: CASSLPLAGGRNIQYF

D: .
V: TRBV7-2
size: .
CDR3: CASSIGGPGTNEKLFF

D: TRBD1
V: TRBV5-6
size: few
CDR3: CASSEASTGTGNEKLFF

D: .
V: TRBV6-1
size: many
CDR3: CASIRQEHELANYGYTF

D: TRBD1
V: TRBV6-5
size: few
CDR3: CASSPGDSWPTGYTF

D: TRBD1
V: TRBV7-9
size: .
CDR3: CASGWDSKNEKLFF

D: .
V: TRBV12-3/TRBV12-4
size: .
CDR3: CASSLARRRNYGYTF

D: .
V: TRBV5-4
size: .
CDR3: CATRDSYYGYTF

D: .
V: TRBV28
size: few
CDR3: CASSLGQEYQETQYF

D: TRBD1
V: TRBV7-9
size: many
CDR3: CASSFGTGNLNTEAFF

D: .
V: TRBV4-1
size: many
CDR3: CASSLGWGKEGNEQFF

D: .
V: TRBV29-1
size: once
CDR3: CSVEDPAGYDYTF

D: .
V: TRBV7-8
size: few
CDR3: CASSLEATYEQYF

D: TRBD1
V: TRBV19
size: few
CDR3: CASGGTGLSTDTQYF

D: TRBD2
V: TRBV6-2/TRBV6-3
size: few
CDR3: CASGTSFYNEQFF

D: .
V: TRBV11-2
size: .
CDR3: CASSWGRNMNTEAFF

D: .
V: TRBV11-1
size: few
CDR3: CASGFSYEQFF

D: .
V: TRBV7-9
size: .
CDR3: CASSQDFPQGEETEAFF

D: .
V: TRBV7-9
size: few
CDR3: CASSLSTGETYNEQFF

D: .
V: TRBV5-4
size: few
CDR3: CASSFGLEGYTF

D: .
V: TRBV7-9
size: many
CDR3: CASSLYPPIGGSYNEQFF

D: .
V: TRBV4-3
size: .
CDR3: CASSQLGPSREEQFF

D: .
V: TRBV19
size: .
CDR3: CASSWTAPGELFF

D: .
V: TRBV7-2
size: many
CDR3: CASSLAGHFLGAEAFF

D: .
V: TRBV7-2
size: .
CDR3: CASSFPGPREQFF

D: .
V: TRBV28
size: few
CDR3: CASSTSKLIGGYTF

D: TRBD2
V: TRBV5-3
size: .
CDR3: CASSPSGGGVSYNEQFF

D: TRBD1
V: TRBV18
size: .
CDR3: CASSPPFQGAIGYTF

D: .
V: TRBV4-1
size: few
CDR3: CASSPIGGRGSYNEQFF

D: .
V: TRBV7-2
size: many
CDR3: CASSLNGIQETQYF

D: .
V: TRBV7-8
size: few
CDR3: CASSLTETSHNQPQHF

D: TRBD1
V: TRBV6-1
size: .
CDR3: CASSLTPNVDREENNEQFF